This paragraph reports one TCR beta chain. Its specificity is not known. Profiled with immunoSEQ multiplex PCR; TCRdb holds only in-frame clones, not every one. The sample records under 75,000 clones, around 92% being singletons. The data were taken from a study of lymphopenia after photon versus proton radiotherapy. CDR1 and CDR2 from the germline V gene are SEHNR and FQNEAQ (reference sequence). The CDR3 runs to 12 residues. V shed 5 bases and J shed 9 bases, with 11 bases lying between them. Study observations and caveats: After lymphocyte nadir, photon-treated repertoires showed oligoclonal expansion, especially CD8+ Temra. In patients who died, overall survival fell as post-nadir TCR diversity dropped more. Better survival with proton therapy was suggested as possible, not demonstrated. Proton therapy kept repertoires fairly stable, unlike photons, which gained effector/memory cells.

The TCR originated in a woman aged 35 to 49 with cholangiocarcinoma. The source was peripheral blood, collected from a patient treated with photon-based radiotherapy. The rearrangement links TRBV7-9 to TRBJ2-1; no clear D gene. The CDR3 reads CASSEARVEQFF. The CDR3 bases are TGTGCCAGCAGCGAAGCCCGGGTTGAGCAGTTCTTC.